One sample yielded the 10 T cell receptor beta chains listed below, sequenced in a study of blood T cell repertoires in COVID-19. Produced via immunoSEQ multiplex PCR; TCRdb's table is partial and in-frame only. Among about 68,000 clones, around 85% were seen once, and the ten largest hold approximately 25%. Sequenced: peripheral blood. The receptors were gathered from a man aged 45-60 years with acute or convalescent COVID-19.

The chain links TRBV7-6 to TRBJ1-6, with D perhaps matching TRBD1 (5 bases). The CDR3 has 16 amino acids. Germline CDR1 and CDR2: SGHVS and FNYEAQ. V was cut by 2 bases and J by 7 bases, with 15 bases left in between. CDR3 protein: CASSLRPGRVNSPLHF. Written as DNA, the CDR3 is TGTGCCAGCAGCTTACGACCAGGCAGGGTCAATTCACCCCTCCACTTT.

The chain couples TRBV27 to TRBJ1-5; 7 bases fit TRBD1. The germline V gene has CDR1 MNHEY and CDR2 SMNVEV (reference sequence). The length of the CDR3 is 15 residues. V trimming: 2 bases; J trimming: 4 bases; junction bases outside the gene matches: 5. The DNA for the CDR3 is TGTGCCAGCAGTTTAAACAGGGGCCCTAATCAGCCCCAGCATTTT. Translating it yields CASSLNRGPNQPQHF.

The chain links TRBV7-2 to TRBJ1-1; D is perhaps TRBD1 (6 bases). CDR1 and CDR2 from the germline V gene are SGHTA and FQGNSA. This CDR3 spans 16 amino acids. The germline V and J ends were trimmed by 1 base and 1 base, with 13 bases remaining between them. CDR3 nucleotide sequence: TGTGCCAGCAGCTTAGTCCGGGGGGCGGGGAACACTGAAGCTTTCTTT. Amino acid sequence: CASSLVRGAGNTEAFF. The full variable domain, in which reference TRBV7-2 and TRBJ1-1 provide the parts outside the CDR3, is GAGVSQSPSNKVTEKGKDVELRCDPISGHTALYWYRQSLGQGLEFLIYFQGNSAPDKSGLPSDRFSAERTGGSVSTLTIQRTQQEDSAVYLCASSLVRGAGNTEAFFGQGTRLTVV.

V gene TRBV11-2 combines with J gene TRBJ1-2, with a tentative D call TRBD1 (5 bases). V lost 4 bases and J 3 bases, leaving 15 bases between the germline ends. Germline CDR1 SGHAT, CDR2 FQNNGV. The CDR3 consists of 15 residues. CDR3 coding DNA: TGTGCCAGCAGCTCGAAATCGACAGCCTACTATGGCTACACCTTC. Amino acid sequence: CASSSKSTAYYGYTF.

This clone was seen a handful of times. The gene calls are TRBV7-9 and TRBJ2-3; 9 positions agree with TRBD2. CDR1 and CDR2 from the germline V gene are SEHNR and FQNEAQ (reference sequence). The V gene end was trimmed by 6 bases and the J gene end by 7 bases; junction bases not matched to a gene: 8. The CDR3 consists of 14 residues. DNA of the CDR3: TGTGCCAGCAGAAAAGGACTAGCGAGTTATACGCAGTATTTT. This gives the protein CASRKGLASYTQYF.

CDR3 DNA sequence: TGTGCCAGCAGTGAACTCTTTAACTACCCAGATACGCAGTATTTT. This sequence encodes CASSELFNYPDTQYF. This chain links TRBV6-1 with TRBJ2-3; D remains ambiguous. The CDR3 sequence is 15 residues long. CDR1 is MNHNS and CDR2 is SASEGT in the germline V gene. The V end lost 2 bases, the J end lost 4 bases, and 13 bases lay between the germline ends.

The V and J genes are TRBV7-9 and TRBJ2-3; 11 positions agree with TRBD1. Per the germline V gene, CDR1 is SEHNR and CDR2 is FQNEAQ (reference sequence). This CDR3 is built from 15 residues. V trimming: 5 bases; J trimming: 4 bases; junction bases outside the gene matches: 5. The CDR3 DNA reads as TGTGCCAGCAGCCTGGGACAGGGGGGGCCAGATACGCAGTATTTT. The encoded protein is CASSLGQGGPDTQYF. Complete variable domain (other parts from reference TRBV7-9 and TRBJ2-3): DTGVSQNPRHKITKRGQNVTFRCDPISEHNRLYWYRQTLGQGPEFLTYFQNEAQLEKSRLLSDRFSAERPKGSFSTLEIQRTEQGDSAMYLCASSLGQGGPDTQYFGPGTRLTVL.

The chain carries TRBV24-1 and TRBJ1-2, with 7 bases identical to TRBD1. CDR1 and CDR2 from the germline V gene are KGHDR and SFDVKD. The J segment lost 7 bases and the V segment lost 2 bases, leaving 9 bases of the junction unmatched. The CDR3 totals 15 residues. The chain's CDR3 is CATSDSGTAGGGYTF. The CDR3 nucleotides are TGTGCCACCAGTGATTCAGGGACAGCCGGAGGTGGCTACACCTTC.

The chain is built from TRBV19 and TRBJ1-2, with TRBD1 identical over 8 bases. This CDR3 spans 13 amino acids. The germline gives CDR1 LNHDA, CDR2 SQIVND (reference sequence). V dropped 1 base and J dropped 10; count of bases not matched to a gene: 5. In DNA, the CDR3 is TGTGCCAGTAGTATAGGGGGGACAGGATACTACACCTTC. It yields the protein CASSIGGTGYYTF.

The chain is built from TRBV5-8 and TRBJ2-1, with TRBD1 matching over 7 bases. V lost 6 bases and J lost 8; bases outside the gene matches: 11. CDR1 SGHTS and CDR2 YDEGEE come from the germline V gene. The CDR3 runs 14 residues. The CDR3 is CASIFGKGAYEQFF. CDR3 in DNA: TGTGCCAGCATTTTTGGGAAGGGGGCTTATGAGCAGTTCTTC.